The source of this TCR beta chain is a study of T cells in Graves' hyperthyroidism and ophthalmopathy. Amplification of TCR beta CDR3 regions was performed using RNA transcripts as template. When the TCR CDR3 underwent first-round RT-PCR, the HTBI primer set was used. A single record per CDR3 protein comes from TCRdb applying MiXCR to the multiplex PCR reads. The sample lists 530,000 or so distinct CDR3 sequences, roughly a quarter occurring once. This clonotype was seen more than once but under ten times. The V end was cut by 0 bases, the J end by 3 bases, with 12 bases between. CDR1 DFQATT and CDR2 SNEGSKA come from the germline V gene (reference sequence). This CDR3 is built from 14 residues.

The V gene is TRBV20-1, the J gene TRBJ2-7, with D perhaps TRBD2 (6 bases). The sequence was collected from a woman in her 30s with Graves' ophthalmopathy. The specimen was blood. Here the CDR3 reads CSARDTGLIYEQYF. In DNA form, the CDR3 reads TGCAGTGCTAGAGATACGGGACTTATCTACGAGCAGTACTTC.